A selection of T cell receptor beta chains follows, all from one sample in a study of tumor-infiltrating lymphocytes in oesophageal squamous cell carcinoma. In TCRdb, the PCR reads were re-called with MiXCR into one record per CDR3 protein. The sample lists roughly 23,000 distinct CDR3 sequences, approximately 34% occurring once. Sequenced: esophageal tumor tissue. The receptors were gathered from a female donor with esophageal squamous cell carcinoma. The CDR3 runs from the conserved cysteine through the conserved F or W. Fields, in order: J gene, V gene, CDR3 protein.

TRBJ1-1 | TRBV5-4 | CASSQRTGRDTEAFF
. | TRBV7-3 | CASSLVGQGKETQYF
TRBJ1-5 | TRBV20-1 | CSAPRSRGNQPQHF
TRBJ2-3 | TRBV7-8 | CASRLGHANTGELYF
. | TRBV6-1 | CASSYQGQGNEQYF
TRBJ1-4 | TRBV2 | CASSEVGGPTNEKLFF
TRBJ2-7 | TRBV12-3/TRBV12-4 | CASSLIRSDLLAGLPYEQYF
TRBJ2-1 | TRBV7-8 | CASSIGSLGDEQFF
TRBJ2-2 | TRBV18 | CASSPVSAQGSGELFF
. | TRBV18 | CASSPFHGADEQYF
TRBJ2-1 | TRBV12-3/TRBV12-4 | CASSSLGASGRYYNEQFF
TRBJ2-1 | TRBV28 | CASRNPPGLGGYNEQFF
TRBJ2-5 | TRBV7-3 | CASSRWAGEGNEQYF
TRBJ2-7 | TRBV28 | CASSPPGGPIYEQYF
TRBJ2-5 | TRBV12-3/TRBV12-4 | CASSRTGQETQYF
TRBJ2-1 | TRBV6-6 | CASSYSGTSGYNEQFF
TRBJ2-7 | TRBV2 | CASKYYEVEQYF
. | TRBV19 | CASGREGPNEQFF
TRBJ2-1 | TRBV7-8 | CASSRATESYNEQFF
TRBJ2-1 | TRBV5-1 | CASSLGSTSGGEQFF
TRBJ2-7 | TRBV6-1 | CASSDTGVSYEQYF
TRBJ1-4 | TRBV11-2 | CASGNEKLFF
TRBJ1-4 | TRBV5-1 | CASSWGGGRNEKLFF
TRBJ2-4 | TRBV5-1 | CASSHLGGSSYNEQYF
TRBJ1-6 | TRBV28 | CASTPARVQNSPLHF
TRBJ2-1 | TRBV6-1 | CASTRGTSGSRGSYNEQFF
TRBJ2-3 | TRBV11-2 | CASSFRRQERGAKDTQYF
TRBJ2-7 | TRBV7-6 | CASSLGRSYEQYF
. | TRBV20-1 | CSAYTAGQGGNEQFF
TRBJ2-3 | TRBV6-6 | CASSYRGGPTDTQYF
. | TRBV7-6 | CASSLPYNEQYF
TRBJ1-1 | TRBV5-4 | CASSLAAGGVRTEAFF
TRBJ1-1 | TRBV6-8 | CASSYQGSTEAFF
TRBJ2-1 | TRBV7-2 | CASSLDGASGSISEQFF
TRBJ1-2 | TRBV6-1 | CASSPGYGYTF
TRBJ2-1 | TRBV27 | CASSFSTQREQFF
TRBJ2-7 | TRBV19 | CASSRTPGTSAYNEQYF
TRBJ2-1 | TRBV7-3 | CASSLGPGGNEQFF
. | TRBV6-4 | CASSERAQFNTGELFF
TRBJ1-1 | TRBV28 | CASEAPRGYEAFF
TRBJ1-2 | TRBV18 | CASSPPGQGSYGYTF
TRBJ2-5 | TRBV11-1 | CASSLEGRGLLETQYF
TRBJ2-2 | TRBV6-1 | CASSPGTSGTGELFF
. | TRBV11-2 | CASSFGTFTDTQYF
TRBJ2-5 | TRBV15 | CATSRWTGNDEQYF